The 15 T cell receptor beta chains presented below share a single source sample, sequenced in a study of blood T cell repertoires in COVID-19. Only in-frame clones appear in the TCRdb table, and some are missing; sequencing was by immunoSEQ multiplex PCR. Counted here are a few hundred thousand clones, roughly 90% occurring once; the ten biggest clones make up around 13%. Sequencing input: peripheral blood. These receptors all come from a woman aged 65 to 85 with COVID-19, enrolled during active disease.

This clone was counted once. The chain has TRBV28 and TRBJ1-2; TRBD1 matches at 7 bases. With 11 bases clipped from V and 6 bases from J, the junction kept 12 bases outside the gene matches. The CDR3 runs to 13 residues. Germline loops: CDR1 MDHEN, CDR2 SYDVKM. The chain's CDR3 is CACWDSRRDGYTF. In DNA form, the CDR3 reads TGTGCCTGTTGGGACAGTCGGAGGGATGGCTACACCTTC.

The genes are TRBV27 and TRBJ1-3; D is possibly TRBD1 (5 bases). Germline CDR1 is MNHEY and CDR2 is SMNVEV (reference sequence). The CDR3 consists of 15 residues. Trimming took off 5 bases at V and 4 bases at J, with 15 bases between the two ends. The CDR3 reads CASSRSPGSGNTIYF. In DNA, the CDR3 is TGTGCCAGCAGTCGCTCCCCAGGGTCGGGAAACACCATATATTTT.

Here the CDR3 reads CASSLMGQAISGNTIYF. The CDR3 nucleotides are TGTGCCAGCAGTTTAATGGGACAGGCCATCTCTGGAAACACCATATATTTT. The chain uses TRBV28 and TRBJ1-3; 8 nucleotides agree with TRBD1. CDR3 length equals 17 residues. The ends lost 2 bases at V and 0 bases at J; junction bases unmatched: 6. The germline V gene encodes CDR1 MDHEN and CDR2 SYDVKM. Looking up the rest from reference TRBV28 and TRBJ1-3 gives the full variable domain: DVKVTQSSRYLVKRTGEKVFLECVQDMDHENMFWYRQDPGLGLRLIYFSYDVKMKEKGDIPEGYSVSREKKERFSLILESASTNQTSMYLCASSLMGQAISGNTIYFGEGSWLTVV.

The chain combines TRBV3-1 (or the pseudogene TRBV3-2) with TRBJ1-2; the match to TRBD1 covers 7 bases. J lost 3 bases, V lost 6 bases, and 7 bases had no gene match. Germline V lookup: CDR1 LGHDT, CDR2 YNNKEL (reference sequence). CDR3 length equals 14 residues. The DNA for the CDR3 is TGTGCCAGCAGTCCACTGACAGGGCACTATGGCTACACCTTC. Translating it yields CASSPLTGHYGYTF.

The chain links TRBV12-3 or TRBV12-4 to TRBJ1-2, with 8 nucleotides matching TRBD1. V lost 6 bases, J lost 9 bases, and 3 bases stayed unmatched. The CDR3 extends over 11 amino acids. CDR3 DNA sequence: TGTGCCAGCAGACGACAGGGGAGCTACACCTTC. It encodes CASRRQGSYTF.

This sequence joins TRBV10-1 and TRBJ2-1; 9 bases map to TRBD1. Germline assignment: CDR1 WNHNN and CDR2 SYGVQD (reference sequence). V shed 8 bases, J shed 6 bases, and the junction held 5 bases outside the gene matches. CDR3 length: 13 amino acids. The CDR3 sequence: CASSPGQGNEQFF. CDR3 nucleotides: TGCGCCAGCTCTCCGGGACAGGGCAATGAGCAGTTCTTC.

The chain is built from TRBV4-1 and TRBJ1-2; D is unresolved. V was shortened by 3 bases and J by 2 bases, with 10 bases between the two germline ends. The CDR3 is 14 residues long. The V gene's germline CDR1 is MGHRA and CDR2 YSYEKL. The chain's CDR3 is CASSQAVMNYGYTF. For the CDR3, the DNA is TGCGCCAGCAGCCAGGCGGTGATGAACTATGGCTACACCTTC.

This clone is a singleton in its sample. This chain connects TRBV7-2 to TRBJ1-5; TRBD1 agrees at 8 bases. Looked up from germline, CDR1 is SGHTA and CDR2 is FQGNSA. CDR3 length: 15 residues. The junction had 5 bases not matched to a gene; V was cut back by 1 base and J by 6 bases. Written as DNA, the CDR3 is TGTGCCAGCAGCTTAGGCAGGGGGCTGGGTCAGCCCCAGCATTTT. This gives the protein CASSLGRGLGQPQHF.

This sequence joins TRBV19 and TRBJ1-5; 9 positions agree with TRBD1. The CDR3 contains 15 residues. The germline gives CDR1 LNHDA, CDR2 SQIVND (reference sequence). V trimming: 7 bases; J trimming: 4 bases; junction bases outside the gene matches: 8. CDR3 protein: CASKVNRGQNQPQHF. The DNA of the CDR3 is TGTGCCAGTAAGGTAAACAGGGGGCAGAATCAGCCCCAGCATTTT.

This clone was observed once. The J gene is TRBJ1-6, the V gene TRBV6-1; 7 bases are shared with TRBD1. Germline CDR1 reads MNHNS; CDR2 reads SASEGT. CDR3 length: 17 residues. Trimming removed 2 bases from V and 10 bases from J; junction bases left unmatched: 14. CDR3 DNA sequence: TGTGCCAGCAGTGAACACCGGCGGACAGGAGGAGGGTCACCCCTCCACTTT. It yields the protein CASSEHRRTGGGSPLHF.

The gene calls are TRBV18 and TRBJ1-2, with TRBD1 matching over 8 bases. The CDR3 contains 16 residues. Trimming removed 3 bases from V and 4 bases from J; junction bases left unmatched: 10. Looked up from germline, CDR1 is KGHSH and CDR2 is LQKENI. The CDR3 region has the DNA TGTGCCAGCTCACCTCAGCAGGGGGCGCCCGGCTATGGCTACACCTTC. Protein product: CASSPQQGAPGYGYTF.

The chain recombines TRBV5-6 with TRBJ2-7, with D possibly TRBD1 on 5 matching bases. The ends were cut back, 0 bases at V and 7 bases at J, with 11 bases in the middle. Germline-derived CDR1 and CDR2 are SGHDT and YYEEEE. The length of the CDR3 is 13 residues. Written as DNA, the CDR3 is TGTGCCAGCAGCTTGGACGTGGGGCGGGAGCAGTACTTC. Its protein is CASSLDVGREQYF.

This chain connects TRBV7-2 to TRBJ2-4, with 7 bases matching TRBD1. CDR1 and CDR2 (germline): SGHTA, FQGNSA. V lost 5 bases to trimming and J lost 1 base; unmatched junction nucleotides: 8. The CDR3 extends over 16 amino acids. CDR3 sequence: CASSKTGAMAKNIQYF. Written as DNA, the CDR3 is TGTGCCAGCAGCAAAACAGGGGCGATGGCCAAAAACATTCAGTACTTC.

The chain joins TRBV7-9 to TRBJ2-3; D call uncertain. Germline V lookup: CDR1 SEHNR, CDR2 FQNEAQ (reference sequence). The V end was cut by 2 bases, the J end by 2 bases, with 8 bases between. The CDR3 has 14 residues. The CDR3 here is CASSLSPYTDTQYF. Written as DNA, the CDR3 is TGTGCCAGCAGCTTATCTCCTTACACAGATACGCAGTATTTT. Full variable domain (outside the CDR3, taken from reference TRBV7-9 and TRBJ2-3): DTGVSQNPRHKITKRGQNVTFRCDPISEHNRLYWYRQTLGQGPEFLTYFQNEAQLEKSRLLSDRFSAERPKGSFSTLEIQRTEQGDSAMYLCASSLSPYTDTQYFGPGTRLTVL.

This clone was found once. The CDR3 nucleotides are TGTGCCAGTAGTTACCCGAGACAGGGCCATCAGCCCCAGCATTTT. It translates to CASSYPRQGHQPQHF. This rearrangement joins TRBV19 to TRBJ1-5; 7 bases agree with TRBD1. V lost 5 bases, J lost 5 bases, and 9 bases stayed unmatched. This CDR3 region has 15 residues. Germline-derived CDR1 and CDR2 are LNHDA and SQIVND (reference sequence).